The clone carrying this T cell receptor (beta chain) was counted only a few times. This sample is part of a study of identical twins. Template switching added a universal primer site; cDNA carried unique molecular identifiers. TCRdb ran MiXCR on the 5' RACE reads and lists one entry per CDR3 protein. The sample contains about 1.7 million distinct CDR3 sequences, around 29% of which appear only once. V lost 0 bases and J lost 2; bases outside the gene matches: 2. Per the germline V gene, CDR1 is KGHDR and CDR2 is SFDVKD. This CDR3 comprises 16 residues. The TCR was taken from a newborn girl in good health. V is TRBV24-1 and J is TRBJ2-1; the match to TRBD1 covers 8 bases. The sequenced sample consisted of cord blood. CDR3 loop: CATSDLPGGAYNEQFF. Written as DNA, the CDR3 is TGTGCCACCAGTGATTTGCCAGGGGGCGCCTACAATGAGCAGTTCTTC.